These 12 T cell receptor beta chains originate from one sample sequenced in a study of shared clonotypes between healthy human individuals. The data were produced by immunoSEQ multiplex PCR, yet TCRdb's version contains in-frame clones alone and is incomplete. The data hold approximately 2,300,000 clones, with roughly 92% observed a single time. The sample taken for sequencing was naive CD4+ T cells from PBMCs. Subset given: CD45RA+ positively selected. Receptor source: a man aged 18 to 30 in good health. Some clones in this sample may be carry-over from other donors' samples.

The chain has TRBV19 and TRBJ2-7; D perhaps matches TRBD1 (6 bases). The V end lost 8 bases, the J end lost 2 bases, and 13 bases lay between the germline ends. CDR3 length: 13 amino acids. Germline V CDR1 and CDR2: LNHDA, SQIVND (reference sequence). As DNA, the CDR3 is TGTGCCAGTGGAAACAGGGTCCCCTACGAGCAGTACTTC. It is translated as CASGNRVPYEQYF.

V is TRBV9 and J is TRBJ2-3, with TRBD2 matching 7 bases. V gave up 5 bases and J gave up 0 bases; unmatched junction bases: 6. The length of the CDR3 is 15 residues. The germline V gene encodes CDR1 SGDLS and CDR2 YYNGEE. The CDR3 loop reads CASSWEGHSTDTQYF. The CDR3 DNA sequence: TGTGCCAGCAGTTGGGAGGGGCACAGCACAGATACGCAGTATTTT.

The chain combines TRBV5-4 with TRBJ2-7, with 9 bases fitting TRBD1. The trim removed 4 bases at V and 5 bases at J, leaving 10 bases unmatched. The CDR3 covers 15 residues. Germline CDR1 and CDR2: SGHNT and YYREEE (reference sequence). The CDR3 nucleotides are TGTGCCAGCAGCATGGGGTCCGGGACAGGGAACGAGCAGTACTTC. Residues: CASSMGSGTGNEQYF. Variable domain in full (rest from reference TRBV5-4 and TRBJ2-7): ETGVTQSPTHLIKTRGQQVTLRCSSQSGHNTVSWYQQALGQGPQFIFQYYREEENGRGNFPPRFSGLQFPNYSSELNVNALELDDSALYLCASSMGSGTGNEQYFGPGTRLTVT.

This rearrangement joins TRBV7-8 to TRBJ2-2; 11 bases align to TRBD2. J was trimmed by 1 base and V by 5 bases; bases with no gene match: 9. Looked up from germline, CDR1 is SGHVS and CDR2 is FQNEAQ. The CDR3 runs 18 residues. The CDR3 DNA reads TGTGCCAGCAGCCAGAGGGTAGCGGGAGGGGTGAACACCGGGGAGCTGTTTTTT. This encodes CASSQRVAGGVNTGELFF.

This clone was recorded only once. This chain connects TRBV28 to TRBJ2-3; D possibly corresponds to TRBD1 (5 bases). The ends were cut back, 6 bases at V and 5 bases at J, with 12 bases in the middle. The length of the CDR3 is 13 residues. In germline, CDR1 is MDHEN, CDR2 SYDVKM. The CDR3 region has the DNA TGTGCCAGCAGCCCAGGGTTGGTAGATACGCAGTATTTT. It translates to CASSPGLVDTQYF. The entire variable domain, with the rest obtained from reference TRBV28 and TRBJ2-3, is as follows: DVKVTQSSRYLVKRTGEKVFLECVQDMDHENMFWYRQDPGLGLRLIYFSYDVKMKEKGDIPEGYSVSREKKERFSLILESASTNQTSMYLCASSPGLVDTQYFGPGTRLTVL.

The chain couples TRBV7-9 to TRBJ2-1; 7 nucleotides align to TRBD1. V trimming: 4 bases; J trimming: 2 bases; junction bases outside the gene matches: 5. The CDR3 is 15 residues long. Per the germline V gene, CDR1 is SEHNR and CDR2 is FQNEAQ (reference sequence). The CDR3 region has the DNA TGTGCCAGCAGCTCCGGGACAGTCCCCTACAATGAGCAGTTCTTC. It is translated as CASSSGTVPYNEQFF.

Comment on this clone: The DNA is left out, because the CDR3 cannot be placed on it with certainty; the CDR3 is given as TCRdb lists it. The chain combines TRBV27 with TRBJ2-7; the table gives TRBD2 as D, unverified against the DNA. Germline V CDR1 and CDR2: MNHEY, SMNVEV (reference sequence). The CDR3 extends over 15 residues, inclusive of both ends. The CDR3 loop reads CASSFGEGTFYEQYF.

This sequence joins TRBV4-1 and TRBJ2-5; 9 bases match TRBD2. The CDR3 is made up of 16 amino acids. Germline trimming cut 3 bases from V and 0 bases from J; bases unmatched to any gene: 5. Germline V gene data show CDR1 as MGHRA and CDR2 as YSYEKL. The CDR3 protein is CASSHASGTYQETQYF. Here the CDR3 DNA reads TGCGCCAGCAGCCATGCTAGCGGGACTTACCAAGAGACCCAGTACTTC.

The rearrangement links TRBV5-1 to TRBJ2-7; D remains unclear. The germline V and J ends were trimmed by 6 bases and 5 bases, with 12 bases remaining between them. The CDR3 sequence is 12 residues long. Germline CDR1 and CDR2: SGHRS and YFSETQ. The CDR3 sequence is CASKRSPHEQYF. The DNA for the CDR3 is TGCGCCAGCAAACGGAGTCCCCACGAGCAGTACTTC. Full variable domain (remainder filled in from reference TRBV5-1 and TRBJ2-7): KAGVTQTPRYLIKTRGQQVTLSCSPISGHRSVSWYQQTPGQGLQFLFEYFSETQRNKGNFPGRFSGRQFSNSRSEMNVSTLELGDSALYLCASKRSPHEQYFGPGTRLTVT.

About this clone: This sample includes further DNA sequences coding for the same CDR3. This rearrangement joins TRBV6-5 to TRBJ1-4; D gene unclear. CDR1 and CDR2 (germline): MNHEY, SVGAGI. The ends were cut back, 6 bases at V and 5 bases at J, with 7 bases in the middle. CDR3 length equals 12 residues. The CDR3 protein is CASRRGNEKLFF. The CDR3 bases are TGTGCCAGCAGGCGCGGGAATGAAAAACTGTTTTTT.

To note about this clone: The same CDR3 arises from other DNA sequences in this sample as well. V is TRBV29-1 and J is TRBJ1-1; possible D gene TRBD1, 6 bases. CDR1 SQVTM and CDR2 ANQGSEA come from the germline V gene. This CDR3 is built from 13 residues. Trimming took off 4 bases at V and 3 bases at J, with 12 bases between the two ends. This chain's CDR3 is CSVGGGGDTEAFF. CDR3 coding DNA: TGCAGCGTTGGGGGGGGCGGGGACACTGAAGCTTTCTTT.

In the case of this clone: The same CDR3 also results from other DNA sequences found in this sample. This chain connects TRBV5-1 to TRBJ2-2, with 7 bases aligning to TRBD1. The germline V gene has CDR1 SGHRS and CDR2 YFSETQ. The CDR3 length is 14 residues. The ends lost 4 bases at V and 4 bases at J; junction bases unmatched: 4. The CDR3 nucleotides are TGCGCCAGCAGCCCAACAGGGGCCACCGGGGAGCTGTTTTTT. It yields the protein CASSPTGATGELFF.